A selection of T cell receptor beta chains follows, all from one sample in a study of radiation and T cells in renal cell carcinoma. The data were produced by immunoSEQ multiplex PCR, yet TCRdb's version contains in-frame clones alone and is incomplete. The sample shows some 97,000 clones, approximately 80% of them seen only once. The source was blood, collected from a patient whose treatment included radiotherapy and nephrectomy. These receptors were taken from a man aged 60-69 years with renal cell carcinoma. CDR3s include the opening cysteine and the closing phenylalanine or tryptophan. Each record gives: V gene, clone size, D gene, J gene, CDR3 DNA, CDR3 protein. D genes are given only for firm matches. A row's size may be missing; if present it is once, few, many or a size class.

TRBV5-6	NA	NA	TRBJ1-2	TGTGCCAGCAGCTTGGCCAGGGACTATGGCTACACCTTC	CASSLARDYGYTF
TRBV4-2	once	TRBD1	TRBJ2-7	TGTGCCAGCAGCCAAGTCTACGATACCGGGACAGACCGCTACGAGCAGTACTTC	CASSQVYDTGTDRYEQYF
TRBV4-2	many	TRBD2	TRBJ2-2	TGTGCCAGCAGCCGGGGGACTAGCAGCGGGGAGCTGTTTTTT	CASSRGTSSGELFF
TRBV20-1	NA	NA	TRBJ2-7	TGCAGTGCCAGGGGTACAGGGGAGCAGTACTTC	CSARGTGEQYF
TRBV4-3	NA	TRBD1	TRBJ1-4	TGCGCCAGCAGCCAAGGGACAGGGTTAGGTGAAAAACTGTTTTTT	CASSQGTGLGEKLFF
TRBV5-1	NA	NA	TRBJ2-7	TGCGCCAGCAGCTTGGCTCAGAGTAGTGAGCAGTACTTC	CASSLAQSSEQYF
TRBV6-6	NA	NA	TRBJ2-7	TGTGCCAGCAGTTGGACAGACGAGCAGTACTTC	CASSWTDEQYF
TRBV4-3	NA	TRBD1	TRBJ1-2	TGCGCCAGCAGCCAAGAAACAGGGGTCTATGGCTACACCTTC	CASSQETGVYGYTF
TRBV5-6	NA	NA	TRBJ1-5	TGTGCCAGCAGCTTGCGGTCCGAGTTTTCGCCCCAGCATTTT	CASSLRSEFSPQHF
TRBV4-2	once	NA	TRBJ2-7	TGTGCCAGCAGCTACCGGTCTAGCGACAGCTCCTACGAGCAGTACTTC	CASSYRSSDSSYEQYF
TRBV21-1	NA	NA	TRBJ2-2	TGTGCCAGCAGCAAAGGACCGGGACACAACACCGGGGAGCTGTTTTTT	CASSKGPGHNTGELFF
TRBV6-5	NA	NA	TRBJ1-6	TGTGCCAGCAGTCCCCCCGGGGGCGGTTCACCCCTCCACTTT	CASSPPGGGSPLHF
TRBV6-6	once	TRBD1	TRBJ1-2	TGTGCCAGCAGTTTACAGGGGGCGCGTGGCTACACCTTC	CASSLQGARGYTF
TRBV19	NA	NA	TRBJ1-2	TGTGCCAGTAAGGAAGCATTCGGATCTAACTATGGCTACACCTTC	CASKEAFGSNYGYTF
TRBV7-8	NA	NA	TRBJ2-1	TGTGCCAGCAGCTTAGGATCGGTTAGGGGCTCCGGCGATGAGCAGTTCTTC	CASSLGSVRGSGDEQFF
TRBV4-2	few	NA	TRBJ2-5	TGTGCCAGCAGCCTTCGTGGCGACAGCCAAGAGACCCAGTACTTC	CASSLRGDSQETQYF
TRBV7-9	NA	TRBD2	TRBJ2-7	TGTGCCAGCAGCTTAGGGACTAGCGGGAGGAACGAGCAGTACTTC	CASSLGTSGRNEQYF
TRBV5-4	NA	TRBD2	TRBJ2-3	TGTGCCAGCAGTACTCCTGGCGGGAGGACCTCAGATACGCAGTATTTT	CASSTPGGRTSDTQYF
TRBV7-9	few	TRBD1	TRBJ1-1	TGTGCCAGCAGCCCCTCTCGCCCGGGACAGGGTTTATCTTTCTTT	CASSPSRPGQGLSFF
TRBV4-2	NA	TRBD1	TRBJ1-2	TGTGCCAGCAGCCAAGGCCCGACAGGGGCCGATAACTATGGCTACACCTTC	CASSQGPTGADNYGYTF
TRBV4-2	NA	NA	TRBJ2-3	TGTGCCAGCAGCCAAGGCCCGGGAGATACGCAGTATTTT	CASSQGPGDTQYF
TRBV5-1	NA	NA	TRBJ2-7	TGCGCCAGCAGCTCCACAGTGGGGTCCTACGAGCAGTACTTC	CASSSTVGSYEQYF
TRBV7-2	once	NA	TRBJ2-7	TGTGCCAGCAGCCACGGCGGGGTCCACGAGCAGTACTTC	CASSHGGVHEQYF
TRBV29-1	NA	TRBD2	TRBJ2-7	TGCAGCGTTGAAAGCGGGAGGGGTTACGAGCAGTACTTC	CSVESGRGYEQYF
TRBV5-1	NA	NA	TRBJ1-1	TGCGCCAGCAGCTTGGGTGGCCAGGCCGCTGAAGCTTTCTTT	CASSLGGQAAEAFF
TRBV5-1	NA	TRBD1	TRBJ1-2	TGCGCCAGCAGCTTGGCGAGGACAGGATCAGATGGCTACACCTTC	CASSLARTGSDGYTF
TRBV28	NA	NA	TRBJ2-5	TGTGCCAGCAGTTTAGCGGGGTGGCCGTATGAGACCCAGTACTTC	CASSLAGWPYETQYF
TRBV2	NA	NA	TRBJ2-7	TGTGCCAGCAGTGAGGACATAAGCGAGCAGTACTTC	CASSEDISEQYF
TRBV9	NA	TRBD1	TRBJ1-2	TGTGCCAGCAGCGGACAGGGGACCTATGGCTACACCTTC	CASSGQGTYGYTF
TRBV5-6	NA	NA	TRBJ1-2	TGTGCCAGCAGCTCAACCAAGTACCCCGGCGGGTATGGCTACACCTTC	CASSSTKYPGGYGYTF
TRBV27	once	NA	TRBJ2-2	TGTGCCAGCAGTTTTAATCGGGGCGGCGGGGAGCTGTTTTTT	CASSFNRGGGELFF
TRBV10-3	once	TRBD1	TRBJ2-6	TGCGCCATCATTGACAGGGCTGGGGCCAACGTCCTGACTTTC	CAIIDRAGANVLTF
TRBV9	NA	NA	TRBJ2-5	TGTGCCAGCAGCCGACCCCACCGAGAGACCCAGTACTTC	CASSRPHRETQYF
TRBV5-1	NA	TRBD2	TRBJ2-5	TGCGCCAGCAGCTTGGGACTAGCGGGCCTCCAGGGGGCCCAGTACTTC	CASSLGLAGLQGAQYF
TRBV27	NA	TRBD1	TRBJ2-5	TGTGCCAGCAGTCTTACGTTCTTGGGCCCCGGGACAGCCCAAGAGACCCAGTACTTC	CASSLTFLGPGTAQETQYF
TRBV19	NA	NA	TRBJ2-2	TGTGCCAGTAGTCGGGTTTCCGCCGGGGAGCTGTTTTTT	CASSRVSAGELFF
TRBV18	NA	NA	TRBJ2-7	TGTGCCAGCTCAGGACGGAGCTCCTACGAGCAGTACTTC	CASSGRSSYEQYF
TRBV29-1	few	TRBD1	TRBJ1-1	TGCAGCGTTACAGGGGACGTCACTGAAGCTTTCTTT	CSVTGDVTEAFF
TRBV11-2	NA	NA	TRBJ2-1	TGTGCCAGCAGCTCCGGCAGGAATGAGCAGTTCTTC	CASSSGRNEQFF
TRBV29-1	NA	NA	TRBJ2-1	TGCAGCGTTGCTGGGGGCGGGTTCAATGAGCAGTTCTTC	CSVAGGGFNEQFF
TRBV5-1	NA	TRBD1	TRBJ1-1	TGCGCCAGCAGCTTGGACAGGGGAAACACTGAAGCTTTCTTT	CASSLDRGNTEAFF
TRBV5-1	NA	NA	TRBJ1-2	TGCGCCAGCAGCTTGGCCCCGACAGGAGATAAGTATGGCTACACCTTC	CASSLAPTGDKYGYTF
TRBV7-8	NA	TRBD2	TRBJ2-2	TGTGCCAACGACCCAGTAAGCGGGGTGAACACCGGGGAGCTGTTTTTT	CANDPVSGVNTGELFF
TRBV7-8	NA	TRBD1	TRBJ1-2	TGTGCCAGCAGCTTTGGACAGGGGTCCCTCTATGGCTACACCTTC	CASSFGQGSLYGYTF
TRBV7-2	NA	TRBD2	TRBJ2-1	TGTGCCAGCAGCCCCCGGGGGGGCCAAGTTGTTTTCTTC	CASSPRGGQVVFF
TRBV7-2	NA	NA	TRBJ2-7	TGTGCCAGCACCAGAGACGGCGCCTCCTACGAGCAGTACTTC	CASTRDGASYEQYF